A selection of T cell receptor beta chains follows, all from one sample in a study of cytomegalovirus exposure and HLA in healthy donors. TCRdb's table, derived via immunoSEQ multiplex PCR, lists solely in-frame clones and lacks some. The repertoire holds about 130,000 clones, with around 72% as singletons. The sequencing input was PBMCs. These receptors originate from a woman aged 40 to 50 in good health and CMV-seronegative. Each CDR3 is given with its conserved first and last residue. D genes are given only for firm matches. Only part of the rows carry a size: once, few, many, or a class if the clone is expanded.

clone_size cdr3_length j_call v_call d_call cdr3_aa cdr3_nt
- 16 TRBJ1-1 TRBV2 - CASSEDERRLNTEAFF TGTGCCAGCAGTGAAGATGAGAGGAGATTGAACACTGAAGCTTTCTTT
- 15 TRBJ2-5 TRBV2 TRBD1 CASRPATGDGETQYF TGTGCCAGCAGACCTGCCACAGGGGACGGGGAGACCCAGTACTTC
- 12 TRBJ2-3 TRBV30 - CAWRGASDTQYF TGTGCCTGGAGGGGGGCCTCAGATACGCAGTATTTT
- 13 TRBJ2-1 TRBV19 - CASDSYPHNEQFF TGTGCCAGTGACTCCTACCCTCACAATGAGCAGTTCTTC
- 15 TRBJ1-4 TRBV4-1 - CASSQEFLTNEKLFF TGCGCCAGCAGCCAAGAATTCTTGACTAATGAAAAACTGTTTTTT
- 13 TRBJ2-7 TRBV11-2 - CASSLAGVNEQYF TGTGCCAGCAGCTTAGCAGGGGTCAACGAGCAGTACTTC
- 13 TRBJ2-7 TRBV6-1 TRBD1 CATITTGSHEQYF TGTGCCACCATCACGACAGGGTCCCACGAGCAGTACTTC
- 13 TRBJ2-7 TRBV11-2 TRBD2 CASSLTSGWEQYF TGTGCCAGCAGTCTAACTAGCGGGTGGGAGCAGTACTTC
- 15 TRBJ2-5 TRBV7-8 TRBD2 CASSLGSGGQETQYF TGTGCCAGCAGCTTGGGTAGCGGGGGCCAAGAGACCCAGTACTTC
- 12 TRBJ2-1 TRBV9 - CASSARYNEQFF TGTGCCAGCAGCGCGAGATACAATGAGCAGTTCTTC
- 15 TRBJ1-5 TRBV21-1 - CASSKTGQGAQPQHF TGTGCCAGCAGCAAAACCGGGCAGGGGGCTCAGCCCCAGCATTTT
- 16 TRBJ1-5 TRBV6-1 - CASSGTQGSGNQPQHF TGTGCCAGCAGTGGTACTCAGGGTAGTGGGAATCAGCCCCAGCATTTT
- 16 TRBJ2-2 TRBV5-1 - CASSPRSTANTGELFF TGCGCCAGCAGCCCGCGATCTACAGCGAACACCGGGGAGCTGTTTTTT
few 14 TRBJ2-7 TRBV6-5 TRBD2 CASATGTRIYEQYF TGTGCCAGCGCCACCGGGACTAGAATCTACGAGCAGTACTTC
few 17 TRBJ1-5 TRBV10-1 TRBD1 CASSESRNRQGRRTQHF TGCGCCAGCAGTGAGTCAAGGAATCGACAGGGAAGGAGGACCCAGCATTTT
- 15 TRBJ2-4 TRBV18 - CASSLEDSLGNIQYF TGCGCCAGCTCACTTGAGGACAGCCTTGGAAACATTCAGTACTTC
few 16 TRBJ2-3 TRBV27 TRBD2 CASRGRLAASTDTQYF TGTGCCAGCAGGGGACGACTAGCTGCTAGCACAGATACGCAGTATTTT
- 15 TRBJ1-1 TRBV9 - CASSVGVGLNTEAFF TGTGCCAGCAGCGTAGGCGTGGGGCTGAACACTGAAGCTTTCTTT
- 16 TRBJ2-2 TRBV2 - CASSHPGHLDTGELFF TGTGCCAGCAGTCATCCAGGCCATTTAGACACCGGGGAGCTGTTTTTT